Sequencing of this T cell receptor (beta chain) was carried out in a study of Ad26.COV2.S vaccination and SARS-CoV-2 variants. With regard to this clone: Its antigen is unidentified.

Study-wide findings and caveats: It was found that vaccine and placebo recipients had similar non-spike TCR breadth.

Germline lookup yields CDR1 SGHRS and CDR2 YFSETQ. The ends lost 4 bases at V and 4 bases at J; junction bases unmatched: 8. The CDR3 is 16 amino acids. Assay: immunoSEQ multiplex PCR; the TCRdb copy retains only in-frame clones and omits some. The sample includes just over 350,000 clones, 80% to 90% seen only once; the top ten take 3% to 4%. Treatment defined: some 20 received Ad26.COV2.S at low or high dose, single or two shots; five or six received placebo; per-sample allocation not given. Each sample was drawn 63 days after the first injection (of vaccine or placebo). The source of this sequence is a person aged 18 to 59 who received the Ad26.COV2.S COVID-19 vaccine or a placebo. Source: peripheral blood, taken in a trial of Ad26.COV2.S vaccine versus placebo. The chain employs TRBV5-1 and TRBJ2-3; 11 bases line up with TRBD1. The CDR3 loop is CASSHGDRGKADTQYF. Written as DNA, the CDR3 is TGCGCCAGCAGCCACGGGGACAGGGGGAAGGCAGATACGCAGTATTTT.